This TCR beta chain was sequenced for a study of blood T cells in healthy people across ages. Germline CDR1 is ENHRY and CDR2 is SYGVKD. The CDR3 runs to 15 residues. Trimming pared 3 bases from V and 5 bases from J, leaving 14 bases between. Broader study findings: With naive T cell percentage, TCR beta diversity showed a strong correlation. Relative to aged donors, long-lived donors carried more naive CD4+ cells and displayed higher diversity.

A second PCR, run for about 6 to 11 cycles, used a sample-barcoded 5' primer plus a J-beta primer mix. Each cDNA was tagged by a template-switch adaptor containing 12 random nucleotides. Each CDR3 protein is one row after TCRdb ran MiXCR on the 5' RACE reads. The table lists roughly 720,000 distinct CDR3 sequences, about 53% of them singletons. A word on this clonotype: The antigen is not known.

The people who gave samples were healthy Caucasians from Russia, aged roughly 6 to 90. The sample comprised blood. This clonotype was sampled from a man older than 75 in good health. This chain connects TRBV10-3 to TRBJ1-5; D not resolved. The CDR3 DNA follows: TGTGCCATCAGTGATGGAGGGAAACCCTATCAGCCCCAGCATTTT. Its translation is CAISDGGKPYQPQHF.